The sequence of this T cell receptor (beta chain) was determined in a study of neoadjuvant anti-PD-1 for oral cavity cancer. Study in general: Most patients had three to four biweekly doses of 3 mg/kg nivolumab before resection. General study results and limits: Treg/Th17 ratio rose with pretreatment blood and fell with post-treatment tumor TCRbeta clonality.

This sample's time point: after neoadjuvant nivolumab, at surgical resection. Worth noting for this clone: Antigen unknown.

Using immunoSEQ multiplex PCR, the repertoire was profiled, and TCRdb retains in-frame clones only, with some absent. The data show 55,000 to 80,000 clones, roughly nine tenths seen once. The material sequenced was PBMCs, taken after nivolumab (anti-PD-1) treatment. The sequence was obtained from a person between 40 and 80 years old with oral cavity squamous cell carcinoma.

CDR3 bases: TGTGCCAGCAGTTACCTCTTTGGGGTGCTTTACAATGAGCAGTTCTTC. Its protein product is CASSYLFGVLYNEQFF. V usage is TRBV27 and J usage is TRBJ2-1, with unresolved D. Germline V lookup: CDR1 MNHEY, CDR2 SMNVEV (reference sequence). CDR3 length: 16 residues. V was pared by 4 bases and J by 4 bases, with 17 bases between.